Listed below are T cell receptor beta chains from one sample, sequenced in a study of OX40 agonist ivuxolimab in advanced cancers. Sequenced by immunoSEQ multiplex PCR; TCRdb stores in-frame clones only, minus some. The sample lists tens of thousands of clones, less than 90% seen once, with about 1% in the top ten. The sample in question was CD4+ or CD8+ T cells sorted from blood, obtained in a trial of the OX40 agonist ivuxolimab. These receptors were obtained from an adult with an advanced solid tumor such as melanoma, head and neck, liver or kidney cancer. CDR3s include the opening cysteine and the closing phenylalanine or tryptophan. The D gene is left open where the match is weak. For some rows the clone size is stated as once, few or many, or as a class when expanded; others skip it.

v_call	d_call	j_call	clone_size	cdr3_nt	cdr3_aa
TRBV27	.	TRBJ2-7	.	TGTGCCAGCAGTTTGGAACCGGGACAAGGGTACGAGCAGTACTTC	CASSLEPGQGYEQYF
TRBV7-3	.	TRBJ2-3	.	TGTGCCAGCAGCTTACAGTCGGGGGCGCAGTATTTT	CASSLQSGAQYF
TRBV18	.	TRBJ1-1	.	TGTGCCAGCTCACGAGAAACAGGGTTGAACACTGAAGCTTTCTTT	CASSRETGLNTEAFF
TRBV4-1	TRBD2	TRBJ2-1	.	TGCGCCAGCAGCCGGTATCGGCGGGAGGGCAATGAGCAGTTCTTC	CASSRYRREGNEQFF
TRBV7-2	.	TRBJ2-7	.	TGTGCCAGCAGCTTAAGTGGGATCCCGATATACGAGCAGTACTTC	CASSLSGIPIYEQYF
TRBV18	TRBD1	TRBJ1-2	once	TGTGCCAGCTCACTCGGGACAGGGGAGTATGGCTACACCTTC	CASSLGTGEYGYTF
TRBV28	.	TRBJ2-7	.	TGTGCCAGCAGTTTACCGTCTGGACATAACTACGAGCAGTACTTC	CASSLPSGHNYEQYF
TRBV6-5	TRBD1	TRBJ1-2	.	TGTGCCAGCAGTGGCGTCGGACAGGGGTATGGCTACACCTTC	CASSGVGQGYGYTF
TRBV18	.	TRBJ1-1	.	TGTGCCAGCTCACCACAAGGGACAACGGGCACTGAAGCTTTCTTT	CASSPQGTTGTEAFF
TRBV12-2	.	TRBJ2-5	.	TGTGCAAGTCGCTCTCGGACTAGCGGGGCACGGGAGACCCAGTACTTC	CASRSRTSGARETQYF
TRBV29-1	.	TRBJ1-3	few	TGCAGCGTTGAAAGGAGAAACACCATATATTTT	CSVERRNTIYF
TRBV5-1	.	TRBJ1-3	.	TGCGCCAGCAGCTTGGGGGGCTCTGGAAACACCATATATTTT	CASSLGGSGNTIYF
TRBV28	TRBD2	TRBJ2-7	.	TGTGCCAGCAGTTCGGCAGGACCCGGGACTAGAAACTACGAGCAGTACTTC	CASSSAGPGTRNYEQYF
TRBV5-5	.	TRBJ2-3	.	TGTGCCAGCAGCTTGTTTTTACCGGGGCTAAGCACAGATACGCAGTATTTT	CASSLFLPGLSTDTQYF
TRBV19	.	TRBJ2-1	.	TGTGCCAGTAGTCTTCCGGGACCTGACAATGAGCAGTTCTTC	CASSLPGPDNEQFF
TRBV11-3	TRBD1	TRBJ2-7	.	TGTGCCAGCAGCCCCCGTACCGGGACAGGTACCTACGAGCAGTACTTC	CASSPRTGTGTYEQYF
TRBV5-1	.	TRBJ2-7	.	TGCGCCAGCAGCTTGGTTACGGGGAGCTTAGGCGAGCAGTACTTC	CASSLVTGSLGEQYF
TRBV5-4	.	TRBJ2-2	.	TGTGCCAGCAGCTTGGTCAGCGCGAACACCGGGGAGCTGTTTTTT	CASSLVSANTGELFF
TRBV29-1	TRBD1	TRBJ1-1	.	TGCAGCGCCCGACAGGGGGGGACTGAAGCTTTCTTT	CSARQGGTEAFF
TRBV7-2	.	TRBJ1-2	.	TGTGCCAGCAGCTTAGGAGCGGCTGTCTATGGCTACACCTTC	CASSLGAAVYGYTF
TRBV21-1	.	TRBJ2-1	.	TGTGCCAGCAGCACGGGAGGGGGGAGGTCCTACAATGAGCAGTTCTTC	CASSTGGGRSYNEQFF
TRBV5-1	.	TRBJ2-7	.	TGCGCCAGCAGCTTGGGAGGTCCCCTCTCCTACGAGCAGTACTTC	CASSLGGPLSYEQYF
TRBV23-1	.	TRBJ1-2	.	TGCGCCAGCAAGGGGGACACTAACTATGGCTACACCTTC	CASKGDTNYGYTF
TRBV7-2	.	TRBJ2-3	.	TGTGCCAGCAGGCTAGATTCAGATACGCAGTATTTT	CASRLDSDTQYF
TRBV19	.	TRBJ2-7	.	TGTGCCAGTAGTATCCGAGGCGGGATCTACGAGCAGTACTTC	CASSIRGGIYEQYF
TRBV6-5	.	TRBJ2-2	.	TGTGCCAGCAGTTATGGGGTCACCGGGGAGCTGTTTTTT	CASSYGVTGELFF
TRBV5-1	.	TRBJ2-3	.	TGCGCCAGCAGCTTGGGGGACGGCGGAGGAGATACGCAGTATTTT	CASSLGDGGGDTQYF
TRBV4-2	.	TRBJ1-1	few	TGTGCCAGCAGCGTGAGTACGGGGCGCACTGAAGCTTTCTTT	CASSVSTGRTEAFF
TRBV2	.	TRBJ1-1	.	TGTGCCAGCAGTGGGTCTATTTCAAACACTGAAGCTTTCTTT	CASSGSISNTEAFF
TRBV6-5	.	TRBJ1-1	.	TGTGCCAGCAAGGGGGGGAACACTGAAGCTTTCTTT	CASKGGNTEAFF
TRBV7-9	TRBD2	TRBJ2-7	.	TGTGCCAGCAGTTACGGACTAGAAACTTACGAGCAGTACTTC	CASSYGLETYEQYF
TRBV29-1	.	TRBJ1-1	few	TGCAGCGGCTTCCACAGCTCAGCTTTCTTT	CSGFHSSAFF
TRBV4-1	.	TRBJ1-1	few	TGCGCCAGCAGCCCTCAATTACAGGTCTTGAACACTGAAGCTTTCTTT	CASSPQLQVLNTEAFF
TRBV7-2	.	TRBJ2-2	.	TGTGCCAGCAGCTCCTCGACTGGGGTCGGGGAGCTGTTTTTT	CASSSSTGVGELFF
TRBV19	.	TRBJ2-6	once	TGTGCCAGTAGTATTTATTGGGTGAACTCTGGGGCCAACGTCCTGACTTTC	CASSIYWVNSGANVLTF
TRBV7-2	TRBD1	TRBJ2-1	.	TGTGCCAGCAGCAACTTCGGGACAGGGACCCACAATGAGCAGTTCTTC	CASSNFGTGTHNEQFF
TRBV7-3	.	TRBJ2-2	.	TGTGCCAGCAGCTTAAAAGGACAAATCACCGGGGAGCTGTTTTTT	CASSLKGQITGELFF
TRBV11-2	TRBD2	TRBJ2-3	few	TGTGCCAGCAGCTCAACTAGCGGCACAGATACGCAGTATTTT	CASSSTSGTDTQYF
TRBV25-1	.	TRBJ2-4	.	TGTGCCAGCAGTGCCCCATTAGGGGAAAAGGACATTCAGTACTTC	CASSAPLGEKDIQYF
TRBV5-6	.	TRBJ1-2	once	TGTGCCAGCAGCTTGCCAGGGGAGGCCGGCTACACCTTC	CASSLPGEAGYTF
TRBV7-3	TRBD2	TRBJ2-5	.	TGTGCCAGCAGCCCCCGCCTAGCGGGGGGGGGAGAGACCCAGTACTTC	CASSPRLAGGGETQYF
TRBV19	TRBD1	TRBJ1-2	once	TGTGCCAGTAGTCCCTCACAGGGGGCAGCTTGGTATGGCTACACCTTC	CASSPSQGAAWYGYTF
TRBV5-1	TRBD2	TRBJ2-5	.	TGCGCCAGCAGTCGACTAGCGGGAGCTCGGGAGACCCAGTACTTC	CASSRLAGARETQYF
TRBV2	TRBD1	TRBJ2-1	.	TGTGCCAGCAGGGACCCGGGACAGTACAATGAGCAGTTCTTC	CASRDPGQYNEQFF
TRBV5-1	.	TRBJ1-1	once	TGCGCCAGCAGCCCAGGTCCAGAGAACACTGAAGCTTTCTTT	CASSPGPENTEAFF
TRBV20-1	.	TRBJ2-5	.	TGCAGTGCTAGCGAATCGAAGACCCAGTACTTC	CSASESKTQYF
TRBV19	.	TRBJ1-5	.	TGTGCCAGTAGTAGGAGGGCCGATCAGCCCCAGCATTTT	CASSRRADQPQHF
TRBV27	.	TRBJ1-2	.	TGTGCCAGCAGGAGGACAGCTAACTATGGCTACACCTTC	CASRRTANYGYTF
TRBV27	TRBD2	TRBJ2-6	.	TGTGCCAGCAGACGTAGCGGGGGGATATCTGGGGCCAACGTCCTGACTTTC	CASRRSGGISGANVLTF
TRBV11-3	TRBD1	TRBJ2-3	few	TGTGCCAGCAGAGCCGGGACAGTTGGTACAGATACGCAGTATTTT	CASRAGTVGTDTQYF
TRBV28	TRBD1	TRBJ2-1	.	TGTGCCACCCGATACAGACAGGGGAATGAGCAGTTCTTC	CATRYRQGNEQFF
TRBV5-1	TRBD1	TRBJ1-1	.	TGCGCCAGCAGCGATGGGGGACAGCCTAAAGCTTTCTTT	CASSDGGQPKAFF
TRBV2	.	TRBJ2-3	.	TGTGCCAGCACGAGGGGGTTCGTTGATACGCAGTATTTT	CASTRGFVDTQYF
TRBV29-1	.	TRBJ1-1	.	TGCAGCGTTGTGTTTAATCGGAGGGTGGTAGGCACTGAAGCTTTCTTT	CSVVFNRRVVGTEAFF